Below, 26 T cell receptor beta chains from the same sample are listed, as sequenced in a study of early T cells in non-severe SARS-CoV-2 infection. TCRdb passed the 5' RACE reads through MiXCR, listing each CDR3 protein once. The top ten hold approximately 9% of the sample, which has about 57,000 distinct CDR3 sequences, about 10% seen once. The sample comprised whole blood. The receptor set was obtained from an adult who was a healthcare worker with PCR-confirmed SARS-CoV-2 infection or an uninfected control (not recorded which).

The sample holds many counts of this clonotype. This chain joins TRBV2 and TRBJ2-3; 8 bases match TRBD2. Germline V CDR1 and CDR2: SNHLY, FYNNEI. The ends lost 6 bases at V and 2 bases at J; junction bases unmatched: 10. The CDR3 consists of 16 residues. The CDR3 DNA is TGTGCCAGCAGCCCGGGACTAGGTGGGGCCACAGATACGCAGTATTTT. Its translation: CASSPGLGGATDTQYF.

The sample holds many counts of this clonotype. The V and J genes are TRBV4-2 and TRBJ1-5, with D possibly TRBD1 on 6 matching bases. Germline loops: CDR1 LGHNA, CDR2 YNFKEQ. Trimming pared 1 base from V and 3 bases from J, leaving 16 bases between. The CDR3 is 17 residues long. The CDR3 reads CASSQVLARGLNQPQHF. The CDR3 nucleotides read TGTGCCAGCAGCCAAGTTCTAGCCAGGGGACTCAATCAGCCCCAGCATTTT.

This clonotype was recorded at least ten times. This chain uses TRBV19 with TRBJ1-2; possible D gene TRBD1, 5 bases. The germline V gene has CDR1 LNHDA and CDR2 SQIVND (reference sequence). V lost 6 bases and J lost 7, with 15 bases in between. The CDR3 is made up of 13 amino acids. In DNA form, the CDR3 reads TGTGCCAGTAGATTCAGGGATGGCGGTGGCTACACCTTC. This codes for CASRFRDGGGYTF. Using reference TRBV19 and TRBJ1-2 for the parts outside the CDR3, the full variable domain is DGGITQSPKYLFRKEGQNVTLSCEQNLNHDAMYWYRQDPGQGLRLIYYSQIVNDFQKGDIAEGYSVSREKKESFPLTVTSAQKNPTAFYLCASRFRDGGGYTFGSGTRLTVV.

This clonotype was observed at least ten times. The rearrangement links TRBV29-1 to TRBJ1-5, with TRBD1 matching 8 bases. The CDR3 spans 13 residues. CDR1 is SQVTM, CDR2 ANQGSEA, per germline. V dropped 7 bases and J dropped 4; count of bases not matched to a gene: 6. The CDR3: CSAGQGTNQPQHF. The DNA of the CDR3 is TGCAGCGCAGGACAGGGCACGAATCAGCCCCAGCATTTT.

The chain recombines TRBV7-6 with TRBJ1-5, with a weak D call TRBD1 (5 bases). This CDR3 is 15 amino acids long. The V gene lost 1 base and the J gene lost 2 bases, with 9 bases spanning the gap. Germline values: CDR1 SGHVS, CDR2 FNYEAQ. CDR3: CASSLDTGRNQPQHF. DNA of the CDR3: TGTGCCAGCAGCTTAGATACAGGCCGCAATCAGCCCCAGCATTTT.

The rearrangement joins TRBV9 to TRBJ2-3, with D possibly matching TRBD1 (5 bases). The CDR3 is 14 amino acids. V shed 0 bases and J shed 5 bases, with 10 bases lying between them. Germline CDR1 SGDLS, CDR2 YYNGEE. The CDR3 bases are TGTGCCAGCAGCGTAGGGGGCGACGGAGATACGCAGTATTTT. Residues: CASSVGGDGDTQYF.

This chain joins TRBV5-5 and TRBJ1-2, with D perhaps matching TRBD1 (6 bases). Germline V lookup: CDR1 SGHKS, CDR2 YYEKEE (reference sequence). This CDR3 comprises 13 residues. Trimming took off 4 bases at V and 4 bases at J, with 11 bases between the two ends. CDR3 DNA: TGTGCCAGCAGCCCCGGACAGACCTATGGCTACACCTTC. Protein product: CASSPGQTYGYTF.

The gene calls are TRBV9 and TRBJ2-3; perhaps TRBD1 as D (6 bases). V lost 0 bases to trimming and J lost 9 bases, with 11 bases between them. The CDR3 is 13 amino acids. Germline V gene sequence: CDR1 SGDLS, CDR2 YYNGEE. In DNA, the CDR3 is TGTGCCAGCAGCGTAGAGAACAGGGCAACGCAGTATTTT. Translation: CASSVENRATQYF. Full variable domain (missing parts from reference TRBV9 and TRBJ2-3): DSGVTQTPKHLITATGQRVTLRCSPRSGDLSVYWYQQSLDQGLQFLIQYYNGEERAKGNILERFSAQQFPDLHSELNLSSLELGDSALYFCASSVENRATQYFGPGTRLTVL.

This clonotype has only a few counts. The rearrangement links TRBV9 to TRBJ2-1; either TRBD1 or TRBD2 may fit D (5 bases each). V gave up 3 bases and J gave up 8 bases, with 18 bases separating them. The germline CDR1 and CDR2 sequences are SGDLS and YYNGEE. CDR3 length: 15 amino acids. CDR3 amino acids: CASSGGDPQVDEQFF. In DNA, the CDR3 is TGTGCCAGCAGCGGAGGGGACCCCCAAGTCGATGAGCAGTTCTTC.

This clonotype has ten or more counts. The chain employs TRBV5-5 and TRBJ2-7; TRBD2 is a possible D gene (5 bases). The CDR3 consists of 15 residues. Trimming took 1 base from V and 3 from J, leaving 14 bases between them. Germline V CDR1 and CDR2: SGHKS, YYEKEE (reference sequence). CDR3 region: CASSLYLRGFYEQYF. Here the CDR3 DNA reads TGTGCCAGCAGCTTGTATCTTCGGGGTTTCTACGAGCAGTACTTC.

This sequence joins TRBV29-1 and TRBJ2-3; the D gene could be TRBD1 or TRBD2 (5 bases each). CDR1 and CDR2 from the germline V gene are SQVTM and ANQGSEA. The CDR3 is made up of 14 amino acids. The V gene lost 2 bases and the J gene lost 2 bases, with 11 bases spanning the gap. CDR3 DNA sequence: TGCAGCGTTGAACTGGGGGTCGACACAGATACGCAGTATTTT. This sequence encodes CSVELGVDTDTQYF.

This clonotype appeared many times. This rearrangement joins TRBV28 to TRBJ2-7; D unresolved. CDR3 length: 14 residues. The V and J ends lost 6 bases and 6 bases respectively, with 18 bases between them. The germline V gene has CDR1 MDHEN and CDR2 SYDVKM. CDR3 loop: CASRSPPQVSEQYF. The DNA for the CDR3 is TGTGCCAGCAGGAGTCCCCCCCAGGTTTCCGAGCAGTACTTC.

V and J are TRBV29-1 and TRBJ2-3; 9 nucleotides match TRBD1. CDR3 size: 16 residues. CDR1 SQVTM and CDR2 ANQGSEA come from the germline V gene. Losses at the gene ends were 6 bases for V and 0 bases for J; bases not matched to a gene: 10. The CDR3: CSVEPGQGESTDTQYF. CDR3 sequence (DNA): TGCAGCGTAGAACCGGGACAGGGAGAAAGCACAGATACGCAGTATTTT.

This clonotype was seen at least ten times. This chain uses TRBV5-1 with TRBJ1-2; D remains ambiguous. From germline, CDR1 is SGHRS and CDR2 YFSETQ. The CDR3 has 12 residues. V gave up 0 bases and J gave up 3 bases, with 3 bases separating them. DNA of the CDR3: TGCGCCAGCAGCTTGGCGGACTATGGCTACACCTTC. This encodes CASSLADYGYTF. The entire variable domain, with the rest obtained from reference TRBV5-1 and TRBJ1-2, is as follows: KAGVTQTPRYLIKTRGQQVTLSCSPISGHRSVSWYQQTPGQGLQFLFEYFSETQRNKGNFPGRFSGRQFSNSRSEMNVSTLELGDSALYLCASSLADYGYTFGSGTRLTVV.

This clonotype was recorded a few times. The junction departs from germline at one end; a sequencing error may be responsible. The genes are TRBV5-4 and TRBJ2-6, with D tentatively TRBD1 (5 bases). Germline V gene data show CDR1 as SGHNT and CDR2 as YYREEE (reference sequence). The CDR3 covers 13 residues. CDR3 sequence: CASSYSGANVLIF. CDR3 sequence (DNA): TGTGCCAGCAGCTACTCTGGGGCCAACGTCCTGATTTTC.

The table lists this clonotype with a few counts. The CDR3 protein is CAISPGQRGEQYF. The CDR3 DNA reads TGTGCCATCAGTCCGGGACAGCGGGGCGAGCAGTACTTC. V and J are TRBV10-3 and TRBJ2-7; tentatively, D is TRBD1 or TRBD2 (7 bases each). The CDR3 loop spans 13 amino acids. Trimming stripped 5 bases from V and 6 bases from J, with 14 bases between. Germline V gene lookup returns CDR1 ENHRY and CDR2 SYGVKD.

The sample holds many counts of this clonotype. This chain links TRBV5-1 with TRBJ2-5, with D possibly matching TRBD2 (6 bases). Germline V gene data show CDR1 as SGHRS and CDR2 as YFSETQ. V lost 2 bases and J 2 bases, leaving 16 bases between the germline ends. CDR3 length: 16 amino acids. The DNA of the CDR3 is TGCGCCAGCAGCTTCCCCCCGGGGGAATTTCAAGAGACCCAGTACTTC. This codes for CASSFPPGEFQETQYF. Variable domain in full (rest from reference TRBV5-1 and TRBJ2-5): KAGVTQTPRYLIKTRGQQVTLSCSPISGHRSVSWYQQTPGQGLQFLFEYFSETQRNKGNFPGRFSGRQFSNSRSEMNVSTLELGDSALYLCASSFPPGEFQETQYFGPGTRLLVL.

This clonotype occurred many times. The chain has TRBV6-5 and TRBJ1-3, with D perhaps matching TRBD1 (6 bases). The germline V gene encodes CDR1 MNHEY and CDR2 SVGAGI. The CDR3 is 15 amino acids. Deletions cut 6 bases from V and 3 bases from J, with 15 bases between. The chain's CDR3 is CASSPMGAGGNTIYF. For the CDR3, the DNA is TGTGCCAGCAGCCCGATGGGGGCTGGTGGAAACACCATATATTTT.

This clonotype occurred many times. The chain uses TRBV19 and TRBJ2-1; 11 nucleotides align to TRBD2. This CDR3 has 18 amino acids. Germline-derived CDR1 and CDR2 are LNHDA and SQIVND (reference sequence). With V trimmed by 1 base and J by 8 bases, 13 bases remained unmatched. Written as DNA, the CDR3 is TGTGCCAGTAGTATAGCTCCAATAGCGGGAGGGCCCCAGGATGAGCAGTTCTTC. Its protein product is CASSIAPIAGGPQDEQFF.

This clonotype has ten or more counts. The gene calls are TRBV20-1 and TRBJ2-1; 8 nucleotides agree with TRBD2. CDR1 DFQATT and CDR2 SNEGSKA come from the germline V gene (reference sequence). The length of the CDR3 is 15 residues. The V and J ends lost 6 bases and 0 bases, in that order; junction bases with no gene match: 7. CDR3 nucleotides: TGCAGTGCACAATACGGGGGGGTCTCCTACAATGAGCAGTTCTTC. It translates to CSAQYGGVSYNEQFF.

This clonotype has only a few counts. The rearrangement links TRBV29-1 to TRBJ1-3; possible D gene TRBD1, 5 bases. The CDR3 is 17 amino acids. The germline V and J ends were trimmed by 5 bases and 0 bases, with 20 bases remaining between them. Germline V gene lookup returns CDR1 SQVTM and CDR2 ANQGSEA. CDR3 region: CSVSHRPGTASGNTIYF. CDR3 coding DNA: TGCAGCGTTTCTCATCGACCTGGGACGGCCTCTGGAAACACCATATATTTT.

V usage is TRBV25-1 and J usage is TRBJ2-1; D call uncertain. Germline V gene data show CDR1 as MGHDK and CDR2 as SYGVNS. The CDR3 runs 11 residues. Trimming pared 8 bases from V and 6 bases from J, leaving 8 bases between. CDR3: CASLKTNEQFF. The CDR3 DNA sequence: TGTGCCAGCCTCAAGACCAATGAGCAGTTCTTC.

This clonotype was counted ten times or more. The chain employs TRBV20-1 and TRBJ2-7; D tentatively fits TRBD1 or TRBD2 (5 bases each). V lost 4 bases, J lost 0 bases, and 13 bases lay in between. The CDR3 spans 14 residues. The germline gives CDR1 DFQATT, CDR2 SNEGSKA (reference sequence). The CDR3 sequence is CSAMGRRPSYEQYF. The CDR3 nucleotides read TGCAGTGCTATGGGACGGCGGCCCTCCTACGAGCAGTACTTC.

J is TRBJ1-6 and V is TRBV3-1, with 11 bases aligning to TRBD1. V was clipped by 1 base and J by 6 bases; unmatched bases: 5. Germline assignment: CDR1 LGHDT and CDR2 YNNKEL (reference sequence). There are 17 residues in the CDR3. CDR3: CASSQATGTGGNSPLHF. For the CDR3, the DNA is TGTGCCAGCAGCCAAGCTACCGGGACAGGGGGTAATTCACCCCTCCACTTT.

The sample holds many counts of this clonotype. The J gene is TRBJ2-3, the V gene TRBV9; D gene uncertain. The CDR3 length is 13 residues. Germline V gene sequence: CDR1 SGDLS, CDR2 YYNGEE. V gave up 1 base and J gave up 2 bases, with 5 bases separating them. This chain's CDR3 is CASSVLVTDTQYF. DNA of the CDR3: TGTGCCAGCAGCGTACTAGTCACAGATACGCAGTATTTT. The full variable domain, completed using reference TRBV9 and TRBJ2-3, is DSGVTQTPKHLITATGQRVTLRCSPRSGDLSVYWYQQSLDQGLQFLIQYYNGEERAKGNILERFSAQQFPDLHSELNLSSLELGDSALYFCASSVLVTDTQYFGPGTRLTVL.

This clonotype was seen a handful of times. The CDR3: CATGTGTGELFF. The CDR3 nucleotides read TGTGCCACCGGGACAGGCACCGGGGAGCTGTTTTTT. This rearrangement joins TRBV10-3 to TRBJ2-2; 8 nucleotides line up with TRBD1. CDR3 length: 12 residues. Germline CDR1 is ENHRY and CDR2 is SYGVKD. V shed 10 bases, J shed 4 bases, and the junction held 2 bases outside the gene matches.